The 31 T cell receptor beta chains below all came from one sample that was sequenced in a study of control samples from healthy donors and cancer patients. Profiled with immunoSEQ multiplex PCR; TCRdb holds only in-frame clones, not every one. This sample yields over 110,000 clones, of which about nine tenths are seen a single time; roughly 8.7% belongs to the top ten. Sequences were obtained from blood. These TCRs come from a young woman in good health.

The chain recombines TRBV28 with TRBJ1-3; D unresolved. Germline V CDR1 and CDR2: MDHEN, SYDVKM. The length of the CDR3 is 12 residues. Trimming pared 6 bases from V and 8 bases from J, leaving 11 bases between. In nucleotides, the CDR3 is TGTGCCAGCAGCTTGGCCGGGGACACCATATATTTT. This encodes CASSLAGDTIYF.

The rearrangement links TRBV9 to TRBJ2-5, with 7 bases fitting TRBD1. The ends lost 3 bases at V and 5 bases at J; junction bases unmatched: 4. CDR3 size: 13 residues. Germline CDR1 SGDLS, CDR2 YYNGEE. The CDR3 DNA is TGTGCCAGCAGCGGACAGGGTGGGGAGACCCAGTACTTC. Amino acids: CASSGQGGETQYF.

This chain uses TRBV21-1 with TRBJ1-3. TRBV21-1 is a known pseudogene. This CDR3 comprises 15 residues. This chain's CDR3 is CASHEGGNSGNTIYF. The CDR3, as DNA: TGTGCCAGCCACGAGGGGGGAAATTCTGGAAACACCATATATTTT.

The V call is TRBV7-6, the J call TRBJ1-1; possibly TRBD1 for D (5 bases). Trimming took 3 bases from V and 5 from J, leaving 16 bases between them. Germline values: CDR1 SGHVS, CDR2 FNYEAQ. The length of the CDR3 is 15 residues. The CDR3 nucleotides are TGTGCCAGCAGCTTGCAAACGGGGGGAATGACTGAAGCTTTCTTT. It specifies CASSLQTGGMTEAFF.

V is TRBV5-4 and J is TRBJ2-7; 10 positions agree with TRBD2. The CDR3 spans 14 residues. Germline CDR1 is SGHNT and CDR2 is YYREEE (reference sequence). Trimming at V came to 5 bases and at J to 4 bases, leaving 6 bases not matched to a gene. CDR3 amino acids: CASRSGLAEYEQYF. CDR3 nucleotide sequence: TGTGCCAGCAGATCCGGACTAGCGGAATACGAGCAGTACTTC. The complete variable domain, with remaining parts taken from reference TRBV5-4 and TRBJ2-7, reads ETGVTQSPTHLIKTRGQQVTLRCSSQSGHNTVSWYQQALGQGPQFIFQYYREEENGRGNFPPRFSGLQFPNYSSELNVNALELDDSALYLCASRSGLAEYEQYFGPGTRLTVT.

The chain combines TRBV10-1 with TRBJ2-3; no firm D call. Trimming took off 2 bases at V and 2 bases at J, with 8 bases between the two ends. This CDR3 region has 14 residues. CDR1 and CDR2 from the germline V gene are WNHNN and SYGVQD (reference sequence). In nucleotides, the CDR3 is TGCGCCAGCAGTGAGACGCTCCCCACAGATACGCAGTATTTT. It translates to CASSETLPTDTQYF.

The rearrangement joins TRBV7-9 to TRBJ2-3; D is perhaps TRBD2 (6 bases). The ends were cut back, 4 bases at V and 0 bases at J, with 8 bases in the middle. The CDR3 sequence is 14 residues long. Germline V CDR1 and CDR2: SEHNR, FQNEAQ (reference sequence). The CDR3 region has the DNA TGTGCCAGCAGCTCGGAGGGAAGCACAGATACGCAGTATTTT. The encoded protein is CASSSEGSTDTQYF.

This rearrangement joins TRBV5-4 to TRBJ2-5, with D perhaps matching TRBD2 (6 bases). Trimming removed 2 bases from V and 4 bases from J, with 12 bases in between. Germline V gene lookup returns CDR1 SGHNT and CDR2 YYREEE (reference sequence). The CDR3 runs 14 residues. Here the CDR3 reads CASSFRRGRETQYF. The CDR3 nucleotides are TGTGCCAGCAGCTTCAGGAGGGGCAGAGAGACCCAGTACTTC.

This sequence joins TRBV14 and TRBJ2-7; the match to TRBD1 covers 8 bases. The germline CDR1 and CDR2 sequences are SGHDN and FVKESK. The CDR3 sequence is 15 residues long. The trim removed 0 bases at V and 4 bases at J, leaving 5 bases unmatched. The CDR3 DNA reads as TGTGCCAGCAGCCAAGATTTGGACAGGGTGTACGAGCAGTACTTC. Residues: CASSQDLDRVYEQYF.

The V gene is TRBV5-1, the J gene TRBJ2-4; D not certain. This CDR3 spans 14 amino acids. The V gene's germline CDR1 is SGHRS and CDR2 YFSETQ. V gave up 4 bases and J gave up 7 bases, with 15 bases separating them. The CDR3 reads CASSAEPRMNIQYF. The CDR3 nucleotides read TGCGCCAGCAGCGCCGAACCACGGATGAACATTCAGTACTTC.

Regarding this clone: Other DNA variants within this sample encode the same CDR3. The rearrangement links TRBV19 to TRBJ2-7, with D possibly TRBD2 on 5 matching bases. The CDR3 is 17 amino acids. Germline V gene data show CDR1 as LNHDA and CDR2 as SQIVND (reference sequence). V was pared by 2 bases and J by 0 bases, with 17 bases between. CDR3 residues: CASSIRADSMSSYEQYF. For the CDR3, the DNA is TGTGCCAGTAGTATAAGGGCGGACTCCATGAGCTCCTACGAGCAGTACTTC.

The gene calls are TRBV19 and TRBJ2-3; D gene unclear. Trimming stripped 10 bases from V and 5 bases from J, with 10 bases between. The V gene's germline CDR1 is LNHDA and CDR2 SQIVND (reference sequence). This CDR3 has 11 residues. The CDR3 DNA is TGTGCCATCTATTCTGGAGATACGCAGTATTTT. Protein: CAIYSGDTQYF.

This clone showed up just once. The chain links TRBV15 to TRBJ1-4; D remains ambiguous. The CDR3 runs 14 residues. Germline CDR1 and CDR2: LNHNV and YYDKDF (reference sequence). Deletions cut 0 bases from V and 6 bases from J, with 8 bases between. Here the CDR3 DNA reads TGTGCCACCAGCAGAGAACTCAGCGATGAAAAACTGTTTTTT. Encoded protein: CATSRELSDEKLFF. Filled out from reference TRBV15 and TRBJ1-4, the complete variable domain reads DAMVIQNPRYQVTQFGKPVTLSCSQTLNHNVMYWYQQKSSQAPKLLFHYYDKDFNNEADTPDNFQSRRPNTSFCFLDIRSPGLGDTAMYLCATSRELSDEKLFFGSGTQLSVL.

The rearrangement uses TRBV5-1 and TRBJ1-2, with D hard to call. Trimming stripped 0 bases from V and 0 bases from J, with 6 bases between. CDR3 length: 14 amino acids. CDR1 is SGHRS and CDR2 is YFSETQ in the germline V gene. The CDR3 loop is CASSLEGPNYGYTF. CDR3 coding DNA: TGCGCCAGCAGCTTGGAGGGTCCTAACTATGGCTACACCTTC.

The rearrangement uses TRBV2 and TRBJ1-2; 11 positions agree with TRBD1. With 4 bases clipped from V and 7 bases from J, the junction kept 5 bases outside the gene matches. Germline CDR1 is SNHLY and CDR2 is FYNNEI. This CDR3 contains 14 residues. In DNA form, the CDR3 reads TGTGCCAGCAGTGCGGACAGGGGGCAGGGTGGCTACACCTTC. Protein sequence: CASSADRGQGGYTF.

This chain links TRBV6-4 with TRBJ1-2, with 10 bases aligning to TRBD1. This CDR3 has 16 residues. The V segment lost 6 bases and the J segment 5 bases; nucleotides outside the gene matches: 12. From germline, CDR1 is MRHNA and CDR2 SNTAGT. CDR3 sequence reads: CASRGPGQGLKYGYTF. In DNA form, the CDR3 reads TGTGCCAGCAGAGGACCGGGACAGGGGCTTAAATATGGCTACACCTTC.

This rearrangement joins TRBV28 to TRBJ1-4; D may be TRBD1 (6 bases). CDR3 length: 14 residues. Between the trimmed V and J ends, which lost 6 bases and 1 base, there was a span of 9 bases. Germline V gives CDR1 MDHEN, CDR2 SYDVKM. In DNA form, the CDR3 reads TGTGCCAGCAGCATAGGGGGAACTAATGAAAAACTGTTTTTT. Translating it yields CASSIGGTNEKLFF.

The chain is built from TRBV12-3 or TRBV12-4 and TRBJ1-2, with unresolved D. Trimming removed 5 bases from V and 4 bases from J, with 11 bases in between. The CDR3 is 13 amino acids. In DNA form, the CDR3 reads TGTGCCAGCAGTCTCACGGACTCCTATGGCTACACCTTC. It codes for CASSLTDSYGYTF.

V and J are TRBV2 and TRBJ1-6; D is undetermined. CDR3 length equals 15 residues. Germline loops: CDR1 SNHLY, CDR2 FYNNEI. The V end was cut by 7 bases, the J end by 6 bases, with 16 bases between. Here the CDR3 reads CASNGAVTSNSPLHF. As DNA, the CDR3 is TGTGCCAGCAATGGCGCCGTTACCTCTAATTCACCCCTCCACTTT.

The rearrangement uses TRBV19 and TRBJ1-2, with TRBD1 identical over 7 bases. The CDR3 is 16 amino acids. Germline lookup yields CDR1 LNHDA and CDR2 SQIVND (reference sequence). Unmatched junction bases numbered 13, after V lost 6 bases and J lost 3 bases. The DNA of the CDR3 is TGTGCCAGTAGCCCTAATAGGGGCAGGGGGTACTATGGCTACACCTTC. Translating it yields CASSPNRGRGYYGYTF.

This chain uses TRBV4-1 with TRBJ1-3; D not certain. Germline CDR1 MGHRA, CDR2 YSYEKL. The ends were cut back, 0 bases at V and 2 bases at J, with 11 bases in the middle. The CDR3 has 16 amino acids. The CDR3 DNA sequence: TGCGCCAGCAGCCAAGACTACCCTTCCCCTGGAAACACCATATATTTT. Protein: CASSQDYPSPGNTIYF.

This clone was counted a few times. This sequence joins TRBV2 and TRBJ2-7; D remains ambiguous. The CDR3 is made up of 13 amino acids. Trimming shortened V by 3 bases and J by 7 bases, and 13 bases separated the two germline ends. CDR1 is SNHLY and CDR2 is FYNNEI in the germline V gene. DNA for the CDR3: TGTGCCAGCAGTGACTACCTCTATCAGGAGCAGTACTTC. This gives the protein CASSDYLYQEQYF.

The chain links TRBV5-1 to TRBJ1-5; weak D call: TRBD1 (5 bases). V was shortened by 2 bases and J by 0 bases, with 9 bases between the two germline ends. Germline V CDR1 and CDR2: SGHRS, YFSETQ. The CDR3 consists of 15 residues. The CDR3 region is CASSLGTDSNQPQHF. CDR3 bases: TGCGCCAGCAGCTTAGGGACGGATAGCAATCAGCCCCAGCATTTT.

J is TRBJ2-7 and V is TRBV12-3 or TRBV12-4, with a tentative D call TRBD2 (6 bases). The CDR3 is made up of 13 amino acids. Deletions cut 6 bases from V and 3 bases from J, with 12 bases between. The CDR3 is CASRSGEVYEQYF. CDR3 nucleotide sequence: TGTGCCAGCAGGTCCGGGGAGGTCTACGAGCAGTACTTC.

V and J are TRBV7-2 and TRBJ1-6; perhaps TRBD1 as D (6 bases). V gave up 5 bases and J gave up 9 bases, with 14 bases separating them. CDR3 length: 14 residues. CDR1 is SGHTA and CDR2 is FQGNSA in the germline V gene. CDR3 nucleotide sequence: TGTGCCAGCAGCCGGGGGGGACAACGTTCACCCCTCCACTTT. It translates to CASSRGGQRSPLHF. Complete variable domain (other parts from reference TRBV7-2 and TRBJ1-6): GAGVSQSPSNKVTEKGKDVELRCDPISGHTALYWYRQSLGQGLEFLIYFQGNSAPDKSGLPSDRFSAERTGGSVSTLTIQRTQQEDSAVYLCASSRGGQRSPLHFGNGTRLTVT.

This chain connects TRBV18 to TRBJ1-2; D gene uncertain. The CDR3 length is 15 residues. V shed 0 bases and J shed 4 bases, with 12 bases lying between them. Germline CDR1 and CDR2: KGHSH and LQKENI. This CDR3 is CASSPPGEPTYGYTF. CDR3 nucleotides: TGTGCCAGCTCACCACCTGGGGAGCCTACCTATGGCTACACCTTC.

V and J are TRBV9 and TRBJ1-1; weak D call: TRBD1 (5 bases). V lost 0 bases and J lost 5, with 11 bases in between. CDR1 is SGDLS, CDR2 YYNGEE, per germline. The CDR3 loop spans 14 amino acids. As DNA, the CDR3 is TGTGCCAGCAGCGTAGTAAGGGGTGGGACTGAAGCTTTCTTT. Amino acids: CASSVVRGGTEAFF.

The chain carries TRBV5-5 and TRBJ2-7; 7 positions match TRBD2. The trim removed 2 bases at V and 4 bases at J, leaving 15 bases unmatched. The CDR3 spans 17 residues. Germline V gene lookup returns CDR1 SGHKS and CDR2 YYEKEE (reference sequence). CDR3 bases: TGTGCCAGCAGCTTTGCGCGCAGGACTAGTGTCTCATACGAGCAGTACTTC. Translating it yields CASSFARRTSVSYEQYF.

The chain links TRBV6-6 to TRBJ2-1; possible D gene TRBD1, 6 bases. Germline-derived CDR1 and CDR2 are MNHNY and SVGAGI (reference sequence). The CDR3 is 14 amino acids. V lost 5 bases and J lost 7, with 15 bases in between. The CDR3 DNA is TGTGCCAGCAGTGAGGCAGGGGCATGGAATGAGCAGTTCTTC. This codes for CASSEAGAWNEQFF.

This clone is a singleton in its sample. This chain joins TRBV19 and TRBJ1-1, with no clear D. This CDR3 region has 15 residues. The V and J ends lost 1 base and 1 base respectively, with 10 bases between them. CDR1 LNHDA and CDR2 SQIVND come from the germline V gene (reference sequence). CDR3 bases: TGTGCCAGTAGTATAGGCTGGCAGAAGAACACTGAAGCTTTCTTT. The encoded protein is CASSIGWQKNTEAFF.

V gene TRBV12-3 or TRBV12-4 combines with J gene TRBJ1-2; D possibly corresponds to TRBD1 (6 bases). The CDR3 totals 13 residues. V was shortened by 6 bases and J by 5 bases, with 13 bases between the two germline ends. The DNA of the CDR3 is TGTGCCAGCAGGGAACAGGGAGGGTATGGCTACACCTTC. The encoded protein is CASREQGGYGYTF.